This T cell receptor beta chain is drawn from a study of cytomegalovirus exposure and HLA in healthy donors. Study outcomes and limitations: CMV serostatus was the sole immune exposure information available.

The PCR contained 60 Vbeta and 13 Jbeta primers. Sequencing used immunoSEQ multiplex PCR; TCRdb keeps in-frame clones, though not all of them. The sample records about 84,000 clones, about three quarters being singletons. On this clone: The antigen is not known.

CDR3 length: 16 residues. With 4 bases removed from V and 12 bases from J, the gap between germline ends came to 25 bases. Germline V gives CDR1 MNHEY, CDR2 SMNVEV (reference sequence). The clonotype originates from a male donor in good health and CMV-seropositive. Input material: PBMCs. This chain joins TRBV27 and TRBJ2-1; D might be TRBD1 (6 bases). Here the CDR3 DNA reads TGTGCCAGCAGTTCGTACCGGGACACGGCTTCCTCGGGGCAGTTCTTC. Translating it yields CASSSYRDTASSGQFF.